This TCR beta chain was sequenced during a study of blood T cell repertoires in COVID-19. Overall study context: The United States, Italy and Spain supplied acute and convalescent COVID-19 samples. The cDNA or gDNA used as material had been derived from T cells, B-cell-depleted T cells, or PBMCs.

In germline, CDR1 is LNHDA, CDR2 SQIVND (reference sequence). The CDR3 covers 15 residues. The V end lost 7 bases, the J end lost 2 bases, and 15 bases lay between the germline ends. Sequencing was performed with immunoSEQ multiplex PCR; in TCRdb, only in-frame clones are kept and a portion is missing. The repertoire has about 48,000 clones, more than 70% of them found once; the top ten carry 5.5% to 6%. This TCR was sampled from a woman aged 60 to 75 with acute or convalescent COVID-19. Material: peripheral blood. V is TRBV19 and J is TRBJ1-5, with D perhaps matching TRBD1 (6 bases). CDR3 sequence (DNA): TGTGCCAGTACCCCACAGGGCCCGGGCAATCAGCCCCAGCATTTT. Translated, it gives CASTPQGPGNQPQHF.